This entry lists 29 T cell receptor beta chains sequenced from one sample in a study of CD8+ T cells in alopecia areata. cDNA reverse transcribed from extracted RNA served as the sequencing template. Only in-frame clones appear in the TCRdb table, and some are missing; sequencing was by immunoSEQ multiplex PCR. The sample lists 130,000 to 150,000 clones, 51% occurring once. This specimen was CD4+ T cells sorted from blood, taken at week 0. These receptors all stem from a human donor with alopecia areata.

The chain joins TRBV27 to TRBJ2-3; 8 bases are a match to TRBD1. Germline loops: CDR1 MNHEY, CDR2 SMNVEV (reference sequence). J gave up 6 bases and V 3 bases, and 2 bases lay outside the gene matches. The CDR3 length is 13 residues. The CDR3 region has the DNA TGTGCCAGCAGTTTGACAGGGGCGGATACGCAGTATTTT. Encoded protein: CASSLTGADTQYF.

This clone occurred a few times. The junction departs from germline at one end; a sequencing error may be responsible. The chain couples TRBV7-2 to TRBJ2-3; a possible D gene is TRBD2 (5 bases). The V gene's germline CDR1 is SGHTA and CDR2 FQGNSA. CDR3 size: 11 residues. The DNA for the CDR3 is TGTGCCAGCAGCTTAGCTGGCGGGTATTCTTTT. Translating it yields CASSLAGGYSF.

This clone appeared a few times. The chain employs TRBV4-2 and TRBJ2-3; 11 nucleotides match TRBD2. J gave up 4 bases and V 1 base, and 4 bases lay outside the gene matches. This CDR3 has 16 amino acids. In germline, CDR1 is LGHNA, CDR2 YNFKEQ. The CDR3 coding sequence is TGTGCCAGCAGCCAAGGGGTAGCGGGAGGGCCAGATACGCAGTATTTT. This codes for CASSQGVAGGPDTQYF.

CDR3 DNA: TGCAGCGTTCCTGAAGACCGGACAGGCAAGTACAATGAGCAGTTCTTC. It yields the protein CSVPEDRTGKYNEQFF. The V call is TRBV29-1, the J call TRBJ2-1; 7 bases map to TRBD1. Germline lookup yields CDR1 SQVTM and CDR2 ANQGSEA. V dropped 5 bases and J dropped 4; count of bases not matched to a gene: 14. This CDR3 is 16 amino acids long.

The J gene is TRBJ1-1, the V gene TRBV18, with TRBD1 matching 7 bases. With 4 bases clipped from V and 2 bases from J, the junction kept 7 bases outside the gene matches. In germline, CDR1 is KGHSH, CDR2 LQKENI. This CDR3 comprises 15 residues. CDR3 region: CASSRGGDENTEAFF. The CDR3 region has the DNA TGTGCCAGCTCACGAGGGGGCGACGAAAACACTGAAGCTTTCTTT.

In nucleotides, the CDR3 is TGCAGTGCCCTTATGGGGAGCGGGCAGTTCTTC. Protein: CSALMGSGQFF. The genes are TRBV20-1 and TRBJ2-1, with a weak D call TRBD2 (5 bases). V lost 6 bases and J lost 12, with 15 bases in between. The CDR3 runs 11 residues. CDR1 DFQATT and CDR2 SNEGSKA come from the germline V gene (reference sequence).

This chain joins TRBV7-9 and TRBJ2-2, with TRBD1 matching over 7 bases. Unmatched junction bases numbered 2, after V lost 5 bases and J lost 5 bases. The CDR3 consists of 13 residues. Per germline, CDR1 SEHNR and CDR2 FQNEAQ (reference sequence). As DNA, the CDR3 is TGTGCCAGCAGCGACAGGGTGACCGGGGAGCTGTTTTTT. Protein: CASSDRVTGELFF.

This chain connects TRBV30 to TRBJ2-3; 9 bases fit TRBD1. V lost 3 bases and J lost 5; bases outside the gene matches: 3. The CDR3 extends over 13 amino acids. Per the germline V gene, CDR1 is GTSNPN and CDR2 is SVGIG (reference sequence). For the CDR3, the DNA is TGTGCCTGGAGGACAGGGGGTGGAGATACGCAGTATTTT. Protein sequence: CAWRTGGGDTQYF.

The V and J genes are TRBV6-4 and TRBJ1-5; perhaps TRBD1 as D (6 bases). In germline, CDR1 is MRHNA, CDR2 SNTAGT. This CDR3 region has 17 residues. Trimming removed 0 bases at V and 2 bases at J, with 14 bases between. In DNA form, the CDR3 reads TGTGCCAGCAGTGACTCGATAGCAGGGGTGGGCAATCAGCCCCAGCATTTT. Translation gives CASSDSIAGVGNQPQHF.

In its sample, this clone was seen a few times. CDR3 bases: TGTGCCTGGAGTGTAATGGCCACCGGAAACACCATATATTTT. Translation: CAWSVMATGNTIYF. The gene calls are TRBV30 and TRBJ1-3; unclear D gene. Germline V lookup: CDR1 GTSNPN, CDR2 SVGIG (reference sequence). The CDR3 contains 14 residues. V gave up 0 bases and J gave up 4 bases, with 10 bases separating them. The full variable domain, completed using reference TRBV30 and TRBJ1-3, is SQTIHQWPATLVQPVGSPLSLECTVEGTSNPNLYWYRQAAGRGLQLLFYSVGIGQISSEVPQNLSASRPQDRQFILSSKKLLLSDSGFYLCAWSVMATGNTIYFGEGSWLTVV.

This sequence joins TRBV30 and TRBJ1-1, with a weak D call TRBD1 (5 bases). V lost 3 bases, J lost 1 base, and 9 bases lay in between. Germline V gene sequence: CDR1 GTSNPN, CDR2 SVGIG (reference sequence). CDR3 length: 13 residues. CDR3 DNA sequence: TGTGCCTGGAGGGGAAGGGGGAACACTGAAGCTTTCTTT. Encoded protein: CAWRGRGNTEAFF.

The V call is TRBV29-1, the J call TRBJ2-5, with D possibly TRBD2 on 6 matching bases. Germline values: CDR1 SQVTM, CDR2 ANQGSEA. The CDR3 length is 11 residues. Trimming cost V 8 bases and J 4 bases, with 11 bases left between them. The CDR3 DNA follows: TGCAGCTTCGGGAGTTCAGAGACCCAGTACTTC. This sequence encodes CSFGSSETQYF.

There are a few counts of this clone. The J gene is TRBJ1-1, the V gene TRBV14; tentatively, D is TRBD1 (6 bases). The CDR3 is made up of 15 amino acids. CDR1 SGHDN and CDR2 FVKESK come from the germline V gene. V lost 1 base and J 1 base, leaving 10 bases between the germline ends. For the CDR3, the DNA is TGTGCCAGCAGCCAAGCCAGGGGTACGAACACTGAAGCTTTCTTT. Residues: CASSQARGTNTEAFF.

V usage is TRBV30 and J usage is TRBJ1-2; D is uncertain. Germline V gene lookup returns CDR1 GTSNPN and CDR2 SVGIG (reference sequence). The germline V and J ends were trimmed by 3 bases and 13 bases, with 18 bases remaining between them. The CDR3 extends over 12 amino acids. CDR3 region: CAWSDPATGCTF. CDR3 bases: TGTGCCTGGAGCGATCCCGCGACCGGTTGCACCTTC.

The CDR3, as DNA: TGTGCCAGCAGCCGCAACCCGGACTTCCAAGAGACCCAGTACTTC. This encodes CASSRNPDFQETQYF. The chain joins TRBV11-2 to TRBJ2-5; TRBD2 is a possible D gene (5 bases). The CDR3 covers 15 residues. Germline CDR1 is SGHAT and CDR2 is FQNNGV. V lost 5 bases and J lost 1, with 14 bases in between.

This clone was seen only a few times. The V gene is TRBV11-2, the J gene TRBJ2-1; TRBD2 matches 11 bases. In germline, CDR1 is SGHAT, CDR2 FQNNGV. The V and J ends lost 2 bases and 3 bases, in that order; junction bases with no gene match: 0. The CDR3 has 15 amino acids. The CDR3 sequence: CASSLLAGGYNEQFF. The CDR3 region has the DNA TGTGCCAGCAGCTTACTAGCGGGAGGCTACAATGAGCAGTTCTTC.

DNA of the CDR3: TGTGCCAGCAGCTTACTCGCGGTAGAGACCGGGGAGCTGTTTTTT. Amino acids: CASSLLAVETGELFF. The chain links TRBV7-8 to TRBJ2-2; D remains unclear. The V and J ends lost 2 bases and 5 bases respectively, with 12 bases between them. Germline V lookup: CDR1 SGHVS, CDR2 FQNEAQ. The CDR3 contains 15 residues.

This chain uses TRBV2 with TRBJ2-7; D is unclear. This CDR3 contains 11 residues. The germline gives CDR1 SNHLY, CDR2 FYNNEI. Trimming took off 5 bases at V and 6 bases at J, with 8 bases between the two ends. This CDR3 reads CASSFEVEQYF. CDR3 sequence (DNA): TGTGCCAGCAGTTTCGAGGTCGAGCAGTACTTC. The full variable domain, completed using reference TRBV2 and TRBJ2-7, is EPEVTQTPSHQVTQMGQEVILRCVPISNHLYFYWYRQILGQKVEFLVSFYNNEISEKSEIFDDQFSVERPDGSNFTLKIRSTKLEDSAMYFCASSFEVEQYFGPGTRLTVT.

A few counts support this clone. The V gene is TRBV4-1, the J gene TRBJ1-1; D ambiguous. This CDR3 is 13 amino acids long. Trimming took off 0 bases at V and 7 bases at J, with 9 bases between the two ends. The germline V gene has CDR1 MGHRA and CDR2 YSYEKL. The CDR3 DNA reads TGCGCCAGCAGCCAAGACCAGGCGGTTGAAGCTTTCTTT. Its translation: CASSQDQAVEAFF.

The chain combines TRBV7-9 with TRBJ2-7; D gene uncertain. The CDR3 contains 12 residues. Germline V lookup: CDR1 SEHNR, CDR2 FQNEAQ (reference sequence). V lost 2 bases and J lost 6, with 8 bases in between. CDR3 coding DNA: TGTGCCAGCAGCTTAATGCCCAGCGAGCAGTACTTC. It specifies CASSLMPSEQYF. Full variable domain (missing parts from reference TRBV7-9 and TRBJ2-7): DTGVSQNPRHKITKRGQNVTFRCDPISEHNRLYWYRQTLGQGPEFLTYFQNEAQLEKSRLLSDRFSAERPKGSFSTLEIQRTEQGDSAMYLCASSLMPSEQYFGPGTRLTVT.

This sequence joins TRBV4-2 and TRBJ1-1, with D possibly being TRBD1 (5 bases). From germline, CDR1 is LGHNA and CDR2 YNFKEQ. Trimming left V 0 bases short and J 4 bases short, with 15 bases between. The CDR3 is made up of 16 amino acids. In nucleotides, the CDR3 is TGTGCCAGCAGCCAAGATCAGGGCCAGTGGGTCACTGAAGCTTTCTTT. The encoded protein is CASSQDQGQWVTEAFF.

This clone was seen more than once but under ten times. The chain combines TRBV29-1 with TRBJ2-5; possibly TRBD1 for D (7 bases). Germline assignment: CDR1 SQVTM and CDR2 ANQGSEA. Between the trimmed V and J ends, which lost 4 bases and 4 bases, there was a span of 19 bases. The CDR3 is made up of 15 amino acids. The chain's CDR3 is CSVGGGEGARETQYF. Here the CDR3 DNA reads TGCAGCGTTGGGGGAGGCGAGGGGGCTCGAGAGACCCAGTACTTC.

The gene calls are TRBV29-1 and TRBJ1-1, with D unresolved. V was trimmed by 1 base and J by 4 bases, leaving 16 bases between them. Germline CDR1 and CDR2: SQVTM and ANQGSEA. The CDR3 runs to 15 residues. The CDR3 loop reads CSVEGAGMSATEAFF. The DNA of the CDR3 is TGCAGCGTTGAAGGGGCCGGGATGAGCGCCACTGAAGCTTTCTTT.

The V and J genes are TRBV30 and TRBJ2-3, with D perhaps matching TRBD2 (6 bases). Looked up from germline, CDR1 is GTSNPN and CDR2 is SVGIG (reference sequence). The CDR3 extends over 14 amino acids. V lost 1 base and J lost 2, with 10 bases in between. CDR3 protein: CAWSGGLSTDTQYF. CDR3 bases: TGTGCCTGGAGTGGGGGACTTTCCACAGATACGCAGTATTTT.

The table lists this clone with a few counts. The CDR3 loop reads CASSQLGQAPYEQYF. The DNA for the CDR3 is TGCGCCAGCAGTCAACTGGGACAGGCTCCCTACGAGCAGTACTTC. This sequence joins TRBV23-1 and TRBJ2-7, with TRBD1 matching 8 bases. TRBV23-1 is sorted into the ORF group, with uncertain function. Trimming removed 2 bases from V and 2 bases from J; junction bases left unmatched: 5. The CDR3 consists of 15 residues.

J is TRBJ2-7 and V is TRBV29-1; 10 nucleotides align to TRBD2. From germline, CDR1 is SQVTM and CDR2 ANQGSEA. The CDR3 spans 15 residues. The trim removed 6 bases at V and 7 bases at J, leaving 15 bases unmatched. CDR3 coding DNA: TGCAGCGTCGCCCTCCGGTTAGCGGGAGGCGGGGAGCAGTACTTC. It codes for CSVALRLAGGGEQYF.

The V gene is TRBV30, the J gene TRBJ1-1; no clear D gene. The germline V gene has CDR1 GTSNPN and CDR2 SVGIG (reference sequence). The CDR3 loop spans 11 amino acids. Trimming took 1 base from V and 8 from J, leaving 8 bases between them. The CDR3 nucleotides read TGTGCCTGGAGTGGTCTGGAGGAAGCTTTCTTT. Its translation is CAWSGLEEAFF.

This clone was detected only a few times. The same CDR3 arises from other DNA sequences in this sample as well. The chain uses TRBV7-2 and TRBJ2-3; no reliable D call. The V gene lost 5 bases and the J gene lost 1 base, with 4 bases spanning the gap. Germline CDR1 is SGHTA and CDR2 is FQGNSA. This CDR3 has 12 residues. The CDR3 sequence is CASSPGTDTQYF. For the CDR3, the DNA is TGTGCCAGCAGCCCCGGCACAGATACGCAGTATTTT. Drawing the rest from reference TRBV7-2 and TRBJ2-3, the complete variable domain is GAGVSQSPSNKVTEKGKDVELRCDPISGHTALYWYRQSLGQGLEFLIYFQGNSAPDKSGLPSDRFSAERTGGSVSTLTIQRTQQEDSAVYLCASSPGTDTQYFGPGTRLTVL.

J is TRBJ2-6 and V is TRBV7-2; D is undetermined. This CDR3 spans 15 amino acids. V lost 3 bases to trimming and J lost 0 bases, with 6 bases between them. Per the germline V gene, CDR1 is SGHTA and CDR2 is FQGNSA. The CDR3 is CASSFQSSGANVLTF. As DNA, the CDR3 is TGTGCCAGCAGCTTCCAATCCTCTGGGGCCAACGTCCTGACTTTC.